Given below is one T cell receptor (beta chain) in context. What it binds is not known. Between the trimmed V and J ends, which lost 1 base and 5 bases, there was a span of 14 bases. Germline V gene lookup returns CDR1 LNHNV and CDR2 YYDKDF (reference sequence). The CDR3 contains 16 residues. The entry originates in a study of T cells after yellow fever vaccination. Study-level points and caveats: CD4 and CD8 compartments shared a small share of clonotypes. Booster samples showed a return of most primary-vaccination clones (roughly 96% CD4, about 85% CD8).

MiXCR was run by TCRdb on the 5' RACE reads, yielding one entry per CDR3 protein. The table includes 500,000 to 650,000 distinct CDR3 sequences, about a sixth detected once. The material was PBMCs, obtained about 5 days after the first yellow fever vaccination. The sequence derives from a man aged 18 to 35 who received the YFV17D yellow fever vaccine. The chain recombines TRBV15 with TRBJ2-2; D is undetermined. The CDR3: CATSRVRYSRTGELFF. CDR3 in DNA: TGTGCCACCAGCAGAGTTCGATACTCGAGGACCGGGGAGCTGTTTTTT.